Shown below are 5 T cell receptor beta chains from a single sample sequenced in a study of blood T cell repertoires in COVID-19. The assay was immunoSEQ multiplex PCR, and TCRdb's table has in-frame clones only and misses some. This sample has 95,000 to 150,000 clones, with approximately 83% found just once. Sequenced sample: peripheral blood. The source is an elderly man with active or convalescent COVID-19.

J is TRBJ2-5 and V is TRBV5-1, with D possibly being TRBD2 (6 bases). CDR3 length: 15 amino acids. CDR1 SGHRS and CDR2 YFSETQ come from the germline V gene. The V gene lost 0 bases and the J gene lost 3 bases, with 12 bases spanning the gap. CDR3 DNA sequence: TGCGCCAGCAGCTTGGTCGCTAGCGTAAAAGAGACCCAGTACTTC. Amino acid sequence: CASSLVASVKETQYF.

V and J are TRBV5-1 and TRBJ2-3; 9 bases map to TRBD1. The germline V gene has CDR1 SGHRS and CDR2 YFSETQ. CDR3 length: 15 residues. V was clipped by 2 bases and J by 4 bases; unmatched bases: 5. The CDR3 sequence is CASSFPTGGADTQYF. Written as DNA, the CDR3 is TGCGCCAGCAGCTTTCCAACAGGGGGCGCAGATACGCAGTATTTT.

The table lists this clone with a count of one. V usage is TRBV5-1 and J usage is TRBJ2-5; TRBD2 matches 7 bases. This CDR3 has 15 residues. Germline V gives CDR1 SGHRS, CDR2 YFSETQ. The V segment lost 0 bases and the J segment 5 bases; nucleotides outside the gene matches: 7. The CDR3 nucleotides are TGCGCCAGCAGCTTGGAAGCGCGGGAGTGGGAGACCCAGTACTTC. This gives the protein CASSLEAREWETQYF.

This clone is a singleton in its sample. Other nucleotide sequences in the sample specify the same CDR3. V usage is TRBV18 and J usage is TRBJ1-6, with 9 bases aligning to TRBD1. The CDR3 has 14 residues. Germline CDR1 KGHSH, CDR2 LQKENI. V lost 3 bases and J lost 10; bases outside the gene matches: 4. This CDR3 reads CASSPGTGNSPLHF. The CDR3 DNA reads TGTGCCAGCTCACCCGGGACAGGGAACTCACCCCTCCACTTT.

The chain uses TRBV4-2 and TRBJ2-3, with 7 positions matching TRBD2. There are 17 residues in the CDR3. Trimming at V came to 0 bases and at J to 1 base, leaving 7 bases not matched to a gene. CDR1 is LGHNA and CDR2 is YNFKEQ in the germline V gene. The CDR3, as DNA: TGTGCCAGCAGCCAAGATGGCCCCCGGGAGGGCACAGATACGCAGTATTTT. Translated, it gives CASSQDGPREGTDTQYF.